This TCR beta chain was obtained from a study of cytomegalovirus exposure and HLA in healthy donors. Study-level background: The approximately 120 validation repertoires and the roughly 690 first-cohort repertoires shared a platform, a later analysis reported. Overall study results and limits: While the bulk of TCR sequences proved rare, some public TCRs turned up in many donors. Investigators reported around 150 TCR beta chains as tied to cytomegalovirus.

Remarks on this clone: Antigen specificity is unknown.

Profiled with immunoSEQ multiplex PCR; TCRdb holds only in-frame clones, not every one. The data show roughly 330,000 clones, roughly 87% seen once. CDR3 length: 15 residues. Germline V gene sequence: CDR1 MGHRA, CDR2 YSYEKL. V dropped 1 base and J dropped 6 bases, with 15 bases sitting between them. Among the 120 or so subjects of the validation cohort, separate from the roughly 670-subject first cohort, were the donors. V and J are TRBV4-1 and TRBJ1-1; a weak D match, TRBD1 (6 bases). The TCR sequence derives from a woman under 40 in good health and CMV-seropositive. Material for sequencing was PBMCs. Written as DNA, the CDR3 is TGCGCCAGCAGCCAAGGACCTACAGGGTCCCCTGAAGCTTTCTTT. This translates into CASSQGPTGSPEAFF.